The clone carrying this T cell receptor (beta chain) was counted many times. The antigen remains undetermined. This entry is derived from a study of T cells in Graves' hyperthyroidism and ophthalmopathy. RNA transcripts served as the template for amplifying TCR beta CDR3 regions. The TCR CDR3 was amplified in a first-round RT-PCR using the HTBI primer set. TCRdb fed the multiplex PCR reads into MiXCR, producing one record per CDR3 protein. The table has about 610,000 distinct CDR3 sequences, about 15% seen once. This CDR3 contains 14 residues. Looked up from germline, CDR1 is SGHKS and CDR2 is YYEKEE (reference sequence). V shed 2 bases and J shed 0 bases, with 6 bases lying between them. Patients with ophthalmopathy all had a Clinical Activity Score of at least 3, a NOSPECS grade of at least 4 and duration under 3 months. Study results and caveats: Separating ophthalmopathy from stable hyperthyroidism was achieved by a 13 V-J model. In blood, most of the thyroid clonotypes expanded above 0.001 were also present.

The sample consisted of blood. The chain is built from TRBV5-5 and TRBJ2-4, with D perhaps TRBD1 or TRBD2 (5 bases each). This sequence originates from a woman aged 40-49 years with Graves' ophthalmopathy. CDR3 residues: CASSFGTAKNIQYF. CDR3 DNA sequence: TGTGCCAGCAGCTTCGGGACAGCCAAAAACATTCAGTACTTC.